This T cell receptor beta chain was sequenced during a study of CXCR3-negative and CXCR3-positive naive CD8 T cells. Study observations and caveats: More hydrophobic TRB CDR3s were found in CXCR3-positive naive cells than in CXCR3-negative naive cells.

In preparing the TRB cDNA libraries, 5' RACE with UMI labels was used. TCRdb processed the 5' RACE reads again and assigns one entry to each CDR3 protein, with no DNA. Here the sample table reports some 85,000 distinct CDR3 sequences. Turning to this clonotype: Its specificity is unknown.

The specimen was naive CXCR3+ CD8+ T cells from blood. Subset reported: CD45RO-CCR7+CD27+CD95- naive CD8+ T cells expressing CXCR3 (TNR3+). This sequence was found in a human donor in good health. Some clones in this sample may be carry-over from other donors' samples.

The CDR3 region is CASSLVPGAYEQYF. The chain combines TRBV5-1 with TRBJ2-7; as DNA is missing, the TRBD1 call by TCRdb cannot be tested. The germline V gene has CDR1 SGHRS and CDR2 YFSETQ. CDR3 size: 14 residues.